This is a list of T cell receptor beta chains from one sample in a study of OX40 agonist ivuxolimab in advanced cancers. Libraries were prepared by immunoSEQ multiplex PCR; TCRdb keeps only in-frame clonotypes and omits some of them. The sample records about 82,000 clones, roughly 90% being singletons. This specimen consisted of CD4+ or CD8+ T cells sorted from blood, obtained in a trial of the OX40 agonist ivuxolimab. The source of these receptors is an adult with an advanced solid tumor such as melanoma, head and neck, liver or kidney cancer. The CDR3 runs from the conserved cysteine through the conserved F or W. The order of the fields is clone size, V gene, J gene, D gene, CDR3 protein, CDR3 DNA. A D gene is named only where the DNA matches it firmly. Clone size is given for some rows only: seen once, a few or many times, or a class if the clone is expanded.

clone size: -; V gene: TRBV7-2; J gene: TRBJ2-1; D gene: TRBD1; CDR3 protein: CASSLVSTGEYNEQFF; CDR3 DNA: TGTGCCAGCAGCTTAGTCTCAACAGGGGAATACAATGAGCAGTTCTTC
clone size: -; V gene: TRBV27; J gene: TRBJ2-7; D gene: TRBD1; CDR3 protein: CASSMNFRGPPFEQYF; CDR3 DNA: TGTGCCAGCAGTATGAACTTCAGGGGGCCTCCGTTCGAGCAGTACTTC
clone size: -; V gene: TRBV5-6; J gene: TRBJ2-5; D gene: -; CDR3 protein: CASSFGRVVKTQYF; CDR3 DNA: TGTGCCAGCAGCTTCGGCAGGGTAGTAAAGACCCAGTACTTC
clone size: -; V gene: TRBV7-8; J gene: TRBJ1-1; D gene: -; CDR3 protein: CASSPWQGGSEAFF; CDR3 DNA: TGTGCCAGCAGCCCCTGGCAGGGAGGATCTGAAGCTTTCTTT
clone size: once; V gene: TRBV7-8; J gene: TRBJ1-5; D gene: -; CDR3 protein: CASSLVGGQPQHF; CDR3 DNA: TGTGCCAGCAGCTTGGTAGGGGGTCAGCCCCAGCATTTT
clone size: -; V gene: TRBV11-1; J gene: TRBJ1-2; D gene: TRBD1; CDR3 protein: CASSAGQGLGDYTF; CDR3 DNA: TGTGCCAGCAGCGCCGGACAGGGACTAGGTGACTACACCTTC
clone size: -; V gene: TRBV7-2; J gene: TRBJ2-3; D gene: TRBD1; CDR3 protein: CASSARQGAGDTQYF; CDR3 DNA: TGTGCCAGCAGCGCCCGACAGGGGGCCGGAGATACGCAGTATTTT
clone size: -; V gene: TRBV7-2; J gene: TRBJ2-3; D gene: -; CDR3 protein: CASSSVASTDTQYF; CDR3 DNA: TGTGCCAGCAGCTCTGTGGCTAGCACAGATACGCAGTATTTT
clone size: -; V gene: TRBV6-4; J gene: TRBJ2-2; D gene: TRBD1; CDR3 protein: CASSGTGGVTGELFF; CDR3 DNA: TGTGCCAGCAGCGGGACAGGGGGCGTTACCGGGGAGCTGTTTTTT
clone size: -; V gene: TRBV6-5; J gene: TRBJ2-1; D gene: -; CDR3 protein: CASSTNKGSGDEQFF; CDR3 DNA: TGTGCCAGCAGTACCAACAAGGGGAGCGGCGATGAGCAGTTCTTC
clone size: -; V gene: TRBV5-1; J gene: TRBJ2-5; D gene: -; CDR3 protein: CASSRPVTQETQYF; CDR3 DNA: TGCGCCAGCAGCCGACCCGTAACTCAAGAGACCCAGTACTTC
clone size: -; V gene: TRBV2; J gene: TRBJ1-1; D gene: -; CDR3 protein: CASSEGGGDTEAFF; CDR3 DNA: TGTGCCAGCAGTGAAGGGGGAGGGGACACTGAAGCTTTCTTT
clone size: -; V gene: TRBV6-1; J gene: TRBJ2-3; D gene: -; CDR3 protein: CASRSLELSTDTQYF; CDR3 DNA: TGTGCCAGCAGATCTCTAGAGTTAAGCACAGATACGCAGTATTTT
clone size: -; V gene: TRBV2; J gene: TRBJ1-6; D gene: -; CDR3 protein: CASSEQGEPPLHF; CDR3 DNA: TGTGCCAGCAGTGAACAGGGCGAGCCACCCCTCCACTTT
clone size: -; V gene: TRBV6-5; J gene: TRBJ1-2; D gene: -; CDR3 protein: CASNYRPANYGYTF; CDR3 DNA: TGTGCCAGCAATTACAGGCCAGCTAACTATGGCTACACCTTC
clone size: -; V gene: TRBV2; J gene: TRBJ2-3; D gene: TRBD2; CDR3 protein: CASVRGGQLDTQYF; CDR3 DNA: TGTGCCAGCGTGCGGGGGGGCCAATTAGATACGCAGTATTTT
clone size: -; V gene: TRBV9; J gene: TRBJ2-3; D gene: TRBD2; CDR3 protein: CASGTGGLTDTQYF; CDR3 DNA: TGTGCCAGCGGGACGGGGGGGCTAACAGATACGCAGTATTTT
clone size: -; V gene: TRBV5-1; J gene: TRBJ2-7; D gene: -; CDR3 protein: CASSIQGYEQYF; CDR3 DNA: TGCGCCAGCAGCATACAGGGCTACGAGCAGTACTTC
clone size: -; V gene: TRBV9; J gene: TRBJ1-1; D gene: -; CDR3 protein: CASSVDRNTEAFF; CDR3 DNA: TGTGCCAGCAGCGTGGACAGGAACACTGAAGCTTTCTTT
clone size: -; V gene: TRBV5-1; J gene: TRBJ2-1; D gene: -; CDR3 protein: CASTPDGSSYNEQFF; CDR3 DNA: TGCGCCAGCACCCCGGACGGGAGCTCCTACAATGAGCAGTTCTTC
clone size: -; V gene: TRBV12-5; J gene: TRBJ2-2; D gene: TRBD2; CDR3 protein: CASGVGLAGANTGELFF; CDR3 DNA: TGTGCTAGTGGCGTGGGACTAGCGGGAGCGAACACCGGGGAGCTGTTTTTT
clone size: -; V gene: TRBV18; J gene: TRBJ2-3; D gene: -; CDR3 protein: CASSPPLTGDTQYF; CDR3 DNA: TGTGCCAGCTCACCACCCTTAACGGGAGATACGCAGTATTTT
clone size: -; V gene: TRBV19; J gene: TRBJ2-2; D gene: TRBD1; CDR3 protein: CASRTGTGRNGELFF; CDR3 DNA: TGTGCCAGTAGGACCGGGACAGGGCGGAACGGGGAGCTGTTTTTT